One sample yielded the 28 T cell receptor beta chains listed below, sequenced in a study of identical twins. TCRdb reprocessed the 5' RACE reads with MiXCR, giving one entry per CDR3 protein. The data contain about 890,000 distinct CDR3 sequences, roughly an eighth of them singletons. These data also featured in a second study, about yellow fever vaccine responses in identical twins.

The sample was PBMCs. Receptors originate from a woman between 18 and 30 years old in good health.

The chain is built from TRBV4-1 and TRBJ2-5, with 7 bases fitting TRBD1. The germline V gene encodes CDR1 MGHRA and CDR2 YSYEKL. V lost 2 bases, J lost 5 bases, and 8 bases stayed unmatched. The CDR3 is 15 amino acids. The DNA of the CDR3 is TGCGCCAGCAGCCAAACCTCGGGACAGTACGAGACCCAGTACTTC. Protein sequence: CASSQTSGQYETQYF.

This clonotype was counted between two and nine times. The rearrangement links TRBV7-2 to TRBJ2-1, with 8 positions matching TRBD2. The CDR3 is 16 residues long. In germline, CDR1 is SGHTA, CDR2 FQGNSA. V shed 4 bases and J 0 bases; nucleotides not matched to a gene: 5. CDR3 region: CASSCCGGSSYNEQFF. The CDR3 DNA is TGTGCCAGCAGCTGCTGCGGGGGGAGCTCCTACAATGAGCAGTTCTTC.

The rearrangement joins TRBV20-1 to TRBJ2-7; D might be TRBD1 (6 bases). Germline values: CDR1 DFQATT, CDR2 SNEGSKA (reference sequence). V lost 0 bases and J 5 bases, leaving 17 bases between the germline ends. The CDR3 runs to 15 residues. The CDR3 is CSARDGVSRGDEQYV. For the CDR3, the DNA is TGCAGTGCTAGAGATGGGGTCTCCAGGGGCGACGAGCAGTACGTC.

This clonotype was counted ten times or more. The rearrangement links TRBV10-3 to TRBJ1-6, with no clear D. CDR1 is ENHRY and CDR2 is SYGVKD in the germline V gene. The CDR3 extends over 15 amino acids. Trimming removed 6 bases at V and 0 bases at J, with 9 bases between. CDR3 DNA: TGTGCCATCAGGCAGTCGAGCTCCTATAATTCACCCCTCCACTTT. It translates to CAIRQSSSYNSPLHF.

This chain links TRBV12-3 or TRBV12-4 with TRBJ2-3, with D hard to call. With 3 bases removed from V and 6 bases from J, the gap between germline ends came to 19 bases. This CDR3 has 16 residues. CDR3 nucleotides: TGTGCCAGCAGTTTGGGCCCACCGTCCCTGACCGATACGCAGTATTTT. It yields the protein CASSLGPPSLTDTQYF.

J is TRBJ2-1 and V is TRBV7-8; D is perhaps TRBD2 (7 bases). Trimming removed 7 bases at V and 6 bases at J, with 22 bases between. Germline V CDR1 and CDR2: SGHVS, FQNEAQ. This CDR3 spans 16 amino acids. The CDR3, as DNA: TGTGCCAGCACCAATACCCGGGGGGCTAGCGGCAATGAGCAGTTCTTC. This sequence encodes CASTNTRGASGNEQFF.

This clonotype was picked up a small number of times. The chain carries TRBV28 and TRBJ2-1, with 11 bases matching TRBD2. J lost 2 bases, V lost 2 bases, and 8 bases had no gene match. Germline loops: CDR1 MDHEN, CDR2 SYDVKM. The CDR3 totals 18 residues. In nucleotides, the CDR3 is TGTGCCAGCAGTTTAGGGGGTAGCGGGGGGGTTCCCTACAATGAGCAGTTCTTC. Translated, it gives CASSLGGSGGVPYNEQFF.

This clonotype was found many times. The CDR3 is CSARLAGGADTQYF. The CDR3 coding sequence is TGCAGTGCTAGACTAGCGGGGGGTGCAGATACGCAGTATTTT. The chain combines TRBV20-1 with TRBJ2-3, with TRBD2 matching over 11 bases. V shed 2 bases and J 4 bases; nucleotides not matched to a gene: 2. Per germline, CDR1 DFQATT and CDR2 SNEGSKA (reference sequence). This CDR3 is built from 14 residues.

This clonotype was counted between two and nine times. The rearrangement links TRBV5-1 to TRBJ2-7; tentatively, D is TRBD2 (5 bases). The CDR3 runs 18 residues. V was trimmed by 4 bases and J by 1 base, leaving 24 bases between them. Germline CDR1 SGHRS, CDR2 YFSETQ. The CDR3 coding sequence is TGCGCCAGCAGCCGGAGGACGGTCTCGACCGACATTTCCTACGAGCAGTACTTC. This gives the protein CASSRRTVSTDISYEQYF.

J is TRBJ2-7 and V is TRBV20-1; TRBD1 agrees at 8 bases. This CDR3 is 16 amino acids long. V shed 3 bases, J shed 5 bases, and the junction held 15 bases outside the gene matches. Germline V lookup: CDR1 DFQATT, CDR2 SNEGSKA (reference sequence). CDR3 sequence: CSARGWTGLQGNEQYV. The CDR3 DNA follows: TGCAGTGCTAGGGGTTGGACAGGGCTACAAGGGAACGAGCAGTACGTC.

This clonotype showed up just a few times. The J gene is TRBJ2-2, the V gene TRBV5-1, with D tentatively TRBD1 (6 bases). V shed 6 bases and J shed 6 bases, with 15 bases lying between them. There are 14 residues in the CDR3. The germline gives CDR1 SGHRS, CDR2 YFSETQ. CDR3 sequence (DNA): TGCGCCAGCAAACCCCAGGGGTACTCCGGGGAGCTGTTTTTT. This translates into CASKPQGYSGELFF.

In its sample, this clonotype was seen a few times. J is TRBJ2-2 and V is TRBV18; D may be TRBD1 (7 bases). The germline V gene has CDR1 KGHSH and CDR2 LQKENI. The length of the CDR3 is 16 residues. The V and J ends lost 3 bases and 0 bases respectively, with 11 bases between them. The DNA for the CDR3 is TGTGCCAGCTCACCCCAGGGGGGCTCGAACACCGGGGAGCTGTTTTTT. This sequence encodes CASSPQGGSNTGELFF.

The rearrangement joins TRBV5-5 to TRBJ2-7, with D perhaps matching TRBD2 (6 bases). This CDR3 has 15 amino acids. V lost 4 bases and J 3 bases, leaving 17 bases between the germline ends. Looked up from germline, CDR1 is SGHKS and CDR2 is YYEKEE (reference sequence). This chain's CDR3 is CASSPGHWGDYEQYF. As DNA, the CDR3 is TGTGCCAGCAGCCCAGGACACTGGGGGGACTACGAGCAGTACTTC.

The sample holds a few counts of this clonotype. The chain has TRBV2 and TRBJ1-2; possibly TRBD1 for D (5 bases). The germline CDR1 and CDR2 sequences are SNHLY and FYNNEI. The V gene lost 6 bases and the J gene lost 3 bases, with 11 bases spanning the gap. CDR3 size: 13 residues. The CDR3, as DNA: TGTGCCAGCAGGACGCAGGGTGACTATGGCTACACCTTC. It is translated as CASRTQGDYGYTF.

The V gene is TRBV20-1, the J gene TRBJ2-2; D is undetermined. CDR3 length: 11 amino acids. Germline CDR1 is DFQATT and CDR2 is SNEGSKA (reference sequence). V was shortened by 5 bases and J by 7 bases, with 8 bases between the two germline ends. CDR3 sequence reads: CSASYGGELFF. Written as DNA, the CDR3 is TGCAGTGCTTCTTATGGCGGGGAGCTGTTTTTT.

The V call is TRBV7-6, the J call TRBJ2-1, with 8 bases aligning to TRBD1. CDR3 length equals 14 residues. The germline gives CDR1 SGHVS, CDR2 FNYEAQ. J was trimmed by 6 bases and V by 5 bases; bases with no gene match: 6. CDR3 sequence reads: CASSRGGTGNEQFF. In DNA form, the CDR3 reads TGTGCCAGCAGCCGAGGGGGGACAGGCAATGAGCAGTTCTTC. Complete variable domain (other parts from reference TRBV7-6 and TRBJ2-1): GAGVSQSPRYKVTKRGQDVALRCDPISGHVSLYWYRQALGQGPEFLTYFNYEAQQDKSGLPNDRFSAERPEGSISTLTIQRTEQRDSAMYRCASSRGGTGNEQFFGPGTRLTVL.

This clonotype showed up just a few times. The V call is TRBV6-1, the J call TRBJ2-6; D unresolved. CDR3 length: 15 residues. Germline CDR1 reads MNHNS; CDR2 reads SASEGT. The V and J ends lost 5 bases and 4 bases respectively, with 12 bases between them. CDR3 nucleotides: TGTGCCAGCAGTCCCTTTAGGCAAGGGGCCAACGTCCTGACTTTC. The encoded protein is CASSPFRQGANVLTF.

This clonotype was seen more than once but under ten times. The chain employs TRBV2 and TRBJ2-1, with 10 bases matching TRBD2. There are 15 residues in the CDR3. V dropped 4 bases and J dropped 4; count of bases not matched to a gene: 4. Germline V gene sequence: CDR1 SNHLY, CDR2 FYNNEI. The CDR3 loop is CASSAGLAVYNEQFF. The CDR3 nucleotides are TGTGCCAGCAGTGCTGGACTAGCGGTATACAATGAGCAGTTCTTC.

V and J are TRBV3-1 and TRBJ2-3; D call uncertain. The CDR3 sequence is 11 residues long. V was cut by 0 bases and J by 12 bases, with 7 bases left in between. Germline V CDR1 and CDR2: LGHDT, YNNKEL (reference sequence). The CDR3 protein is CASSQESRQYF. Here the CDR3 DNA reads TGTGCCAGCAGCCAAGAGTCCCGCCAGTATTTT.

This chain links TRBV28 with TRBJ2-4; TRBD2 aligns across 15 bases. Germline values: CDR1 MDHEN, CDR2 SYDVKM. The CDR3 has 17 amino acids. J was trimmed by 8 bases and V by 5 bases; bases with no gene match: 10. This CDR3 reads CASSLRTSGRALDIQYF. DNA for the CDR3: TGTGCCAGCAGTCTCCGGACTAGCGGGAGGGCGTTGGACATTCAGTACTTC.

This CDR3 reads CASRPQGGGVTGELFF. The CDR3 DNA reads TGCGCCAGCAGGCCACAGGGGGGCGGTGTCACCGGGGAGCTGTTTTTT. The chain employs TRBV5-1 and TRBJ2-2, with 8 bases that match TRBD1. Germline CDR1 reads SGHRS; CDR2 reads YFSETQ. This CDR3 is 16 amino acids long. Losses at the gene ends were 5 bases for V and 4 bases for J; bases not matched to a gene: 10.

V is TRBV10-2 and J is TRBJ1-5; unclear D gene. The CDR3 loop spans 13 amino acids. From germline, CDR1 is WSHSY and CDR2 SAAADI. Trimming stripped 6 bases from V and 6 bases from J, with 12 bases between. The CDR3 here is CASRADRGQPQHF. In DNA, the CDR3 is TGCGCCAGCAGAGCGGACCGGGGTCAGCCCCAGCATTTT.

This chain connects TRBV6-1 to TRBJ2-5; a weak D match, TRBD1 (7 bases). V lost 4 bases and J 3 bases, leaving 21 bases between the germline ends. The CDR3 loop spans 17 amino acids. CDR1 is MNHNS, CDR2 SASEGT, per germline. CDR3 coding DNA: TGTGCCAGCAGTGTGGTGGCGAACCCAGGGGGGAAAGAGACCCAGTACTTC. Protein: CASSVVANPGGKETQYF.

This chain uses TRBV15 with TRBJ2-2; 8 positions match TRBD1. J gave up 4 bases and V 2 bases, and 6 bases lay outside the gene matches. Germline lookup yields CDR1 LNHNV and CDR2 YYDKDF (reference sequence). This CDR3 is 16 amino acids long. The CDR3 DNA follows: TGTGCCACCAGCAGAAACTTGGACAGGGCCACCGGGGAGCTGTTTTTT. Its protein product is CATSRNLDRATGELFF.

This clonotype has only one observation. The CDR3 region is CSAKSTDYPFYNEQFF. CDR3 nucleotide sequence: TGCAGTGCTAAATCTACCGACTACCCGTTCTACAATGAGCAGTTCTTC. The gene calls are TRBV20-1 and TRBJ2-1, with D perhaps matching TRBD2 (5 bases). Trimming stripped 4 bases from V and 3 bases from J, with 19 bases between. The CDR3 has 16 amino acids. Germline-derived CDR1 and CDR2 are DFQATT and SNEGSKA (reference sequence).

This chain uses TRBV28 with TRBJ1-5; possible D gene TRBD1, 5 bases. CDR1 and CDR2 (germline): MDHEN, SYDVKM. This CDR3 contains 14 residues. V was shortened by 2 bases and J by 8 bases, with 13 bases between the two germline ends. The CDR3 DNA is TGTGCCAGCAGTTTAGGGCAGGGATGGGAGCCCCAGCATTTT. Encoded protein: CASSLGQGWEPQHF.

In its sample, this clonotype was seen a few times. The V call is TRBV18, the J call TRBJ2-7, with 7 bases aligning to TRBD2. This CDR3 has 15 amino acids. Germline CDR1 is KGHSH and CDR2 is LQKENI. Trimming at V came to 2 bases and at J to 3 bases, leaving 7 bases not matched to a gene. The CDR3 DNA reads TGTGCCAGCTCACCAACGGGGGGTTCGGGCTACGAGCAGTACTTC. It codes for CASSPTGGSGYEQYF.

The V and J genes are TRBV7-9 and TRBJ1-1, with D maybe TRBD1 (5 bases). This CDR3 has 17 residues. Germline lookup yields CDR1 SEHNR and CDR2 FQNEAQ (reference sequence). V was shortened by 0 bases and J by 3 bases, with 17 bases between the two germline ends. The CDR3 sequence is CASSLARGGVGDTEAFF. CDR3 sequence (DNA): TGTGCCAGCAGCTTAGCCCGGGGAGGGGTAGGGGACACTGAAGCTTTCTTT.